A single T cell receptor beta chain is shown here with its context. These data are taken from a study of spatial heterogeneity in lung cancer. Study-wide background: As counted in raw reads, each unique TCR and UMI combination appeared more than ten times on average.

Documented time point: sample taken at primary tumor resection. Unsorted tumor, nontumor lung tissue or cryopreserved PBMC supplied the whole RNA. Donors were some 72 untreated early-stage non-small cell lung cancer patients. This CDR3 is built from 12 residues. The germline V gene encodes CDR1 SGHRS and CDR2 YFSETQ. V dropped 1 base and J dropped 8 bases, with 6 bases sitting between them. Individually, TCR cDNA molecules were each labelled with a unique molecular identifier. Each CDR3 protein gets one entry after TCRdb re-called the 5' RACE reads with MiXCR. The repertoire includes some 3,500 distinct CDR3 sequences, 20% to 30% of them detected once, and about 15% sits in the top ten.

This sequence was found in a male donor with early-stage non-small cell lung cancer. The specimen was normal lung tissue next to the tumor, collected at surgery. The J gene is TRBJ2-2, the V gene TRBV5-1; D unresolved. CDR3 sequence reads: CASSLRLGELFF. CDR3 bases: TGCGCCAGCAGCTTGCGATTAGGGGAGCTGTTTTTT.